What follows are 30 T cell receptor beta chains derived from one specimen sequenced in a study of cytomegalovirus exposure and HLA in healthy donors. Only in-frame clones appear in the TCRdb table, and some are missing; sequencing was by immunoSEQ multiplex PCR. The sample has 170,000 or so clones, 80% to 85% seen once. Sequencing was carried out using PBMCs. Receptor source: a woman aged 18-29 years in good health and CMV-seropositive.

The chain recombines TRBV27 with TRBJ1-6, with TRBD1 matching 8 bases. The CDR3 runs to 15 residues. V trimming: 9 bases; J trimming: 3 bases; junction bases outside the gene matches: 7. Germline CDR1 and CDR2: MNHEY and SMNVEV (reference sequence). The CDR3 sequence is CASAAGGVYNSPLHF. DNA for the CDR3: TGTGCCAGTGCCGCAGGGGGCGTCTATAATTCACCCCTCCACTTT.

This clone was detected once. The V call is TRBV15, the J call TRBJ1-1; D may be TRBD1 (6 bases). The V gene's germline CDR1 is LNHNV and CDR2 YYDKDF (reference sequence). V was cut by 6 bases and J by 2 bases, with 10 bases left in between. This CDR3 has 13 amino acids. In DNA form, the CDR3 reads TGTGCCACCAGATGGACAGACAACACTGAAGCTTTCTTT. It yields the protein CATRWTDNTEAFF.

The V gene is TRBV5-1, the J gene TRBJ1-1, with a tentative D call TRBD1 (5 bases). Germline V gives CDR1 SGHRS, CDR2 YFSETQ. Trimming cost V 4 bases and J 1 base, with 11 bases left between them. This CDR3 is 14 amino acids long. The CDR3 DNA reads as TGCGCCAGCAGCCATGGGGGGTCGAACACTGAAGCTTTCTTT. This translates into CASSHGGSNTEAFF.

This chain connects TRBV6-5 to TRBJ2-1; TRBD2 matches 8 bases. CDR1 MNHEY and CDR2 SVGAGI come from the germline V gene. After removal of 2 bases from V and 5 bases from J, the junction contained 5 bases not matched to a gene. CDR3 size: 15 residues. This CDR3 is CASSYRAGGNNEQFF. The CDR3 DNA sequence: TGTGCCAGCAGTTACAGGGCGGGGGGAAACAATGAGCAGTTCTTC.

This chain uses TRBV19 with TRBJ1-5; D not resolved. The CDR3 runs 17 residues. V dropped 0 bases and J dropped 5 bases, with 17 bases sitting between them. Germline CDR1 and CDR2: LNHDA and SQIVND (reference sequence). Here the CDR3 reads CASSIDAQDRDYQPQHF. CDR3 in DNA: TGTGCCAGTAGTATAGACGCTCAGGATAGAGATTATCAGCCCCAGCATTTT.

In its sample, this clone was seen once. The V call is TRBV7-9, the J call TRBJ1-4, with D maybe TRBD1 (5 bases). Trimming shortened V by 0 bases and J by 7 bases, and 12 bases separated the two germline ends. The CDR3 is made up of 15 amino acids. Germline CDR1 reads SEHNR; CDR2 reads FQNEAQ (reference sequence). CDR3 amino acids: CASSLATGSTEKLFF. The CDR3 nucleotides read TGTGCCAGCAGCTTAGCCACAGGAAGTACTGAAAAACTGTTTTTT.

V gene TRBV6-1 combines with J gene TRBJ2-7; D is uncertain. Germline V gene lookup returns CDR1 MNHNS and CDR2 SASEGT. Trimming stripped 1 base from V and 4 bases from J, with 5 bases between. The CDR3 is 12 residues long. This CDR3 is CASSEGLYEQYF. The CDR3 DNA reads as TGTGCCAGCAGTGAAGGTTTATACGAGCAGTACTTC.

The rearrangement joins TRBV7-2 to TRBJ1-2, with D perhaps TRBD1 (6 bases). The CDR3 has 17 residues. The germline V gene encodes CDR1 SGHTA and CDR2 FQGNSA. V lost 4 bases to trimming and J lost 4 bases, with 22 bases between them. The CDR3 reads CASSYLVIGGSTYGYTF. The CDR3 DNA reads TGTGCCAGCAGCTACTTAGTAATTGGGGGCTCGACCTATGGCTACACCTTC. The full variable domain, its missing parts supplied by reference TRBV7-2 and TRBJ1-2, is GAGVSQSPSNKVTEKGKDVELRCDPISGHTALYWYRQSLGQGLEFLIYFQGNSAPDKSGLPSDRFSAERTGGSVSTLTIQRTQQEDSAVYLCASSYLVIGGSTYGYTFGSGTRLTVV.

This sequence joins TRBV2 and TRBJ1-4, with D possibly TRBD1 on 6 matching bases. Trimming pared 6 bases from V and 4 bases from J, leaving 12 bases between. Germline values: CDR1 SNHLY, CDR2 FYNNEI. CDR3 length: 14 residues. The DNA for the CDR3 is TGTGCCAGCAGACTCGACAGGATTAATGAAAAACTGTTTTTT. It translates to CASRLDRINEKLFF.

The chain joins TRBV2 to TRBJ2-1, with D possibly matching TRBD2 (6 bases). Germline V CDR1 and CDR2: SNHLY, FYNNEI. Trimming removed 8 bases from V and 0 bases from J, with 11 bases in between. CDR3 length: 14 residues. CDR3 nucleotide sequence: TGTGCCAGCTTGTGGGAGGACTCCTACAATGAGCAGTTCTTC. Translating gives CASLWEDSYNEQFF.

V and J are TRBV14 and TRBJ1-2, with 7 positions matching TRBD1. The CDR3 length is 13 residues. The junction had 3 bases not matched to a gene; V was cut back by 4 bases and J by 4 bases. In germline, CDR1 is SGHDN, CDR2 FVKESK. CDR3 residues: CASSRTGAYGYTF. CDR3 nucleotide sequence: TGTGCCAGCAGCCGCACAGGGGCCTATGGCTACACCTTC.

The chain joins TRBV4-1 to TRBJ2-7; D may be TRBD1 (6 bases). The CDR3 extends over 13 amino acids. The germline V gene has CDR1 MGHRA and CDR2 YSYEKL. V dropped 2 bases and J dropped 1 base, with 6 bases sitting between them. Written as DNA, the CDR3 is TGCGCCAGCAGCCAAACAGGGTCCTACGAGCAGTACTTC. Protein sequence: CASSQTGSYEQYF.

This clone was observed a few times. Written as DNA, the CDR3 is TGTGCCAGCAGCGATAGGACAGGGACCCCCTCGGTGTACTTC. This sequence encodes CASSDRTGTPSVYF. The rearrangement links TRBV2 to TRBJ2-7; TRBD1 agrees at 8 bases. V was clipped by 6 bases and J by 12 bases; unmatched bases: 16. Per the germline V gene, CDR1 is SNHLY and CDR2 is FYNNEI. The CDR3 loop spans 14 amino acids.

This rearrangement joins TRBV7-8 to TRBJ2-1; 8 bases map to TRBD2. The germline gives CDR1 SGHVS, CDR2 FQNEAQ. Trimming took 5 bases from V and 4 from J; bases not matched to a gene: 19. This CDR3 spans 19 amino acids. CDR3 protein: CASSAVRVRGRHGYNEQFF. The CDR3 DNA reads TGTGCCAGCAGCGCCGTTAGGGTGCGCGGGAGGCACGGTTACAATGAGCAGTTCTTC. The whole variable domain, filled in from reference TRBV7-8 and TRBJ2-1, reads GAGVSQSPRYKVAKRGQDVALRCDPISGHVSLFWYQQALGQGPEFLTYFQNEAQLDKSGLPSDRFFAERPEGSVSTLKIQRTQQEDSAVYLCASSAVRVRGRHGYNEQFFGPGTRLTVL.

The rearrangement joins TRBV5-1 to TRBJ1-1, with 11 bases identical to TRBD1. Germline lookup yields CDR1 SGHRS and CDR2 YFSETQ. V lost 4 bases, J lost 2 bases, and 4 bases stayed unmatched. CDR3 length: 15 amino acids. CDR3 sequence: CASSQGQGGNTEAFF. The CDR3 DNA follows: TGCGCCAGCAGCCAGGGACAGGGGGGAAACACTGAAGCTTTCTTT.

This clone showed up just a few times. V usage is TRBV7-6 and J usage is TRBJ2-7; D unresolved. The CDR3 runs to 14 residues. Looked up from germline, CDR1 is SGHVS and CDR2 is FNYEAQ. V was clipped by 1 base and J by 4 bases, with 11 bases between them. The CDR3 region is CASSLGNPEYEQYF. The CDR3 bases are TGTGCCAGCAGCTTAGGTAACCCTGAGTACGAGCAGTACTTC.

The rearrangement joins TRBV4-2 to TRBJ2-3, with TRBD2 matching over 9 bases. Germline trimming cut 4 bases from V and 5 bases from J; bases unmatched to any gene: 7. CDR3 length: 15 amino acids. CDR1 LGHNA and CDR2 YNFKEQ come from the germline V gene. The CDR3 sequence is CASSLIGGGVDTQYF. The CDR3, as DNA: TGTGCCAGCAGCCTGATCGGCGGGGGGGTAGATACGCAGTATTTT.

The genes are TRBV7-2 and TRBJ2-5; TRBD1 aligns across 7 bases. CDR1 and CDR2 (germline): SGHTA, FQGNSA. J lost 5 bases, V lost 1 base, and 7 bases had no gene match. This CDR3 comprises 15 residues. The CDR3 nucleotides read TGTGCCAGCAGCTTAGATTTGAGGGGGCGGGAGACCCAGTACTTC. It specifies CASSLDLRGRETQYF.

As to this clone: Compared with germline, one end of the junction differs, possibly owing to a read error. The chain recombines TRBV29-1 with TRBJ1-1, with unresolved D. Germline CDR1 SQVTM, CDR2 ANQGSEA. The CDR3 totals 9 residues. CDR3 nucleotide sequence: TGCAGCGTTGAGGGCTATTCGGCATTT. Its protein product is CSVEGYSAF.

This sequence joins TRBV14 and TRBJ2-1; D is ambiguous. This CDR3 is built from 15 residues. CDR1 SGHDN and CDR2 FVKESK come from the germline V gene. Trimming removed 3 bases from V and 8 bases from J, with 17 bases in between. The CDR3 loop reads CASSHFSASGYEQFF. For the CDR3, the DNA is TGTGCCAGCAGCCATTTTAGTGCTAGTGGCTATGAGCAGTTCTTC.

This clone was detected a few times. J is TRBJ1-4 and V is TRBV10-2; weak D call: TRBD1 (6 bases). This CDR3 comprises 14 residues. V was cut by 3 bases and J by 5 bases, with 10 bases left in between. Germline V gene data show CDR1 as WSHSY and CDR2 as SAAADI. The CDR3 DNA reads TGCGCCAGCAGTGATTCAGGGGCCAATGAAAAACTGTTTTTT. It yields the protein CASSDSGANEKLFF.

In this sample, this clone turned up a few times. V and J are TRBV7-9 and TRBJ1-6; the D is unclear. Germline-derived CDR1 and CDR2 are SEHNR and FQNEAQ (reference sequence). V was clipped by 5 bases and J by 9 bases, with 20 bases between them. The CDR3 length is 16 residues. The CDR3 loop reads CASSRTDGGKGSPLHF. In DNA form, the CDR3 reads TGTGCCAGCAGCAGAACCGACGGAGGAAAAGGTTCACCCCTCCACTTT.

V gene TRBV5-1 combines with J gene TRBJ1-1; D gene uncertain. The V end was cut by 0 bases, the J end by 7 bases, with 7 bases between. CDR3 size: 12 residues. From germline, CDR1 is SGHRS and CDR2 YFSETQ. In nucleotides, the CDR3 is TGCGCCAGCAGCTTGGCAGAAAGTGAAGCTTTCTTT. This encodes CASSLAESEAFF.

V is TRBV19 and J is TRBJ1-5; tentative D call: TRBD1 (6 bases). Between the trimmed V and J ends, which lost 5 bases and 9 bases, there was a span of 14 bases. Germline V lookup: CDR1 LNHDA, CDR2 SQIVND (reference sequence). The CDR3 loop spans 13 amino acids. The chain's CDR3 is CASSPSGGPPQHF. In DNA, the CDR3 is TGTGCCAGTAGTCCCTCCGGGGGGCCGCCCCAGCATTTT.

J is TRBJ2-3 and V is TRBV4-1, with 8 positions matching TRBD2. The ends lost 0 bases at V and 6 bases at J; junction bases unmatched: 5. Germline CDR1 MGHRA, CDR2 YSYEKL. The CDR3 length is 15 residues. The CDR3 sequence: CASSQDGGAVDTQYF. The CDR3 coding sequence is TGCGCCAGCAGCCAAGACGGGGGGGCCGTGGATACGCAGTATTTT.

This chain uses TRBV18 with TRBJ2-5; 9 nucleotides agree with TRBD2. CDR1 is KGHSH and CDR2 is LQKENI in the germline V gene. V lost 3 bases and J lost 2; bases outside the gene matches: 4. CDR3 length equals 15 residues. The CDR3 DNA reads TGTGCCAGCTCACCGGCTAGCGGGGTGCAAGAGACCCAGTACTTC. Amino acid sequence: CASSPASGVQETQYF.

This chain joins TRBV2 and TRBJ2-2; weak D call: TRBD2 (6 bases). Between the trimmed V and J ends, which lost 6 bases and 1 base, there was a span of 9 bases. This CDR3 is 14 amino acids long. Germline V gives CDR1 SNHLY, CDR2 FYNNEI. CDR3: CASRGDLNTGELFF. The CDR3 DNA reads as TGTGCCAGCAGAGGGGACTTGAACACCGGGGAGCTGTTTTTT.

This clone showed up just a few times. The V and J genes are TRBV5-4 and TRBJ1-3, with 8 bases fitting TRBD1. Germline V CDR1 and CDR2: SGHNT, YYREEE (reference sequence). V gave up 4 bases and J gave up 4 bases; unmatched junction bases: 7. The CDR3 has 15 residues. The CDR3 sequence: CASSSGQGAGNTIYF. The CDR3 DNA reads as TGTGCCAGCAGCAGTGGACAGGGTGCAGGAAACACCATATATTTT.

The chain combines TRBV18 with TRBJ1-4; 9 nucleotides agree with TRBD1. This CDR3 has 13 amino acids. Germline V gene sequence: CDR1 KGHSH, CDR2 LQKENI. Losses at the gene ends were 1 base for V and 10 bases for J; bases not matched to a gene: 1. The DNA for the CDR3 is TGTGCCAGCTCACCACAGGACAGGGGAAAACTGTTTTTT. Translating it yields CASSPQDRGKLFF.

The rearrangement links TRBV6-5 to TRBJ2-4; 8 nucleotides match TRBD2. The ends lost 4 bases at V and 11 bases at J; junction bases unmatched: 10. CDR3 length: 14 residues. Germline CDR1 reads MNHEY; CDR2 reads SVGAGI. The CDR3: CASSFDPGGAVQYF. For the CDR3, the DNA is TGTGCCAGCAGTTTCGATCCCGGGGGGGCCGTTCAGTACTTC.